Following are 25 T cell receptor beta chains from one sample sequenced in a study of blood T cell repertoires in COVID-19. Assay used: immunoSEQ multiplex PCR; TCRdb lists only in-frame clones, some missing. This table has approximately 350,000 clones, more than 70% appearing once. Sequencing used peripheral blood. Every receptor here comes from a man aged 30 to 45 with active or convalescent COVID-19.

The chain has TRBV24-1 and TRBJ2-3; TRBD1 is a possible D gene (5 bases). Germline V lookup: CDR1 KGHDR, CDR2 SFDVKD. This CDR3 contains 14 residues. V lost 7 bases and J 4 bases, leaving 14 bases between the germline ends. For the CDR3, the DNA is TGTGCCACCAGCTCGACAGAGGCTCCAGATACGCAGTATTTT. Amino acids: CATSSTEAPDTQYF.

The chain employs TRBV10-3 and TRBJ2-1; 11 nucleotides line up with TRBD2. CDR3 length: 14 residues. Losses at the gene ends were 10 bases for V and 2 bases for J; bases not matched to a gene: 4. Germline V gene sequence: CDR1 ENHRY, CDR2 SYGVKD. CDR3 protein: CATGTSGPYNEQFF. CDR3 DNA: TGTGCCACAGGGACTAGCGGACCCTACAATGAGCAGTTCTTC.

This chain joins TRBV6-2 or TRBV6-3 and TRBJ2-7, with TRBD2 matching 7 bases. This CDR3 contains 14 residues. The J segment lost 3 bases and the V segment lost 5 bases, leaving 7 bases of the junction unmatched. The germline V gene encodes CDR1 MNHEY and CDR2 SVGEGT. The CDR3 coding sequence is TGTGCCAGCAGTAGTCGGGACTACCACTACGAGCAGTACTTC. Amino acids: CASSSRDYHYEQYF.

The chain links TRBV14 to TRBJ2-7; no clear D. Germline CDR1 reads SGHDN; CDR2 reads FVKESK. Trimming pared 5 bases from V and 1 base from J, leaving 12 bases between. The CDR3 consists of 14 residues. CDR3 protein: CASSYFAGSYEQYF. Written as DNA, the CDR3 is TGTGCCAGCAGCTATTTTGCCGGGTCCTACGAGCAGTACTTC. The whole variable domain, filled in from reference TRBV14 and TRBJ2-7, reads EAGVTQFPSHSVIEKGQTVTLRCDPISGHDNLYWYRRVMGKEIKFLLHFVKESKQDESGMPNNRFLAERTGGTYSTLKVQPAELEDSGVYFCASSYFAGSYEQYFGPGTRLTVT.

The V call is TRBV7-2, the J call TRBJ1-1; D gene unclear. Trimming removed 0 bases at V and 5 bases at J, with 13 bases between. The CDR3 contains 15 residues. Germline assignment: CDR1 SGHTA and CDR2 FQGNSA. The CDR3 is CASSLARAGGTEAFF. DNA for the CDR3: TGTGCCAGCAGCTTAGCGCGGGCAGGCGGAACTGAAGCTTTCTTT.

V and J are TRBV18 and TRBJ1-5; unclear D gene. CDR1 and CDR2 from the germline V gene are KGHSH and LQKENI. The CDR3 is 12 amino acids. The V gene lost 2 bases and the J gene lost 10 bases, with 9 bases spanning the gap. CDR3 region: CASSPIHSPQHF. The DNA of the CDR3 is TGTGCCAGCTCACCAATCCATAGTCCCCAGCATTTT.

The chain joins TRBV4-3 to TRBJ2-3; TRBD2 aligns across 8 bases. V was pared by 2 bases and J by 10 bases, with 14 bases of the junction left unmatched. The germline gives CDR1 LGHNA, CDR2 YSLEER. This CDR3 region has 16 residues. The CDR3 reads CASSQRREATGSAQYF. The CDR3 region has the DNA TGCGCCAGCAGCCAAAGGCGGGAGGCCACCGGATCGGCGCAGTATTTT.

The chain links TRBV11-3 to TRBJ2-1; D might be TRBD2 (6 bases). With 5 bases removed from V and 9 bases from J, the gap between germline ends came to 11 bases. The length of the CDR3 is 12 residues. Germline V lookup: CDR1 SGHNT, CDR2 YENEEA. The CDR3 nucleotides read TGTGCCAGCAGCCAGGCGGGGATTGAGCAGTTCTTC. As protein: CASSQAGIEQFF.

This chain connects TRBV2 to TRBJ1-6, with D perhaps TRBD1 (6 bases). Germline CDR1 and CDR2: SNHLY and FYNNEI. This CDR3 has 17 residues. Trimming removed 6 bases from V and 0 bases from J, with 15 bases in between. CDR3: CASSPVRGGSYNSPLHF. CDR3 coding DNA: TGTGCCAGCAGCCCGGTTCGAGGGGGCTCCTATAATTCACCCCTCCACTTT.

The rearrangement joins TRBV7-9 to TRBJ2-4; 8 nucleotides agree with TRBD2. The germline CDR1 and CDR2 sequences are SEHNR and FQNEAQ (reference sequence). The CDR3 runs 15 residues. Losses at the gene ends were 5 bases for V and 4 bases for J; bases not matched to a gene: 7. In DNA, the CDR3 is TGTGCCAGCAGCACGAAACTAGCGGCAAAAAACATTCAGTACTTC. Its protein product is CASSTKLAAKNIQYF.

The rearrangement uses TRBV7-2 and TRBJ1-2; D ambiguous. Germline values: CDR1 SGHTA, CDR2 FQGNSA. The CDR3 has 16 residues. The germline V and J ends were trimmed by 1 base and 1 base, with 13 bases remaining between them. CDR3 nucleotide sequence: TGTGCCAGCAGCTTAGACCCCGCGGCCTATAACTATGGCTACACCTTC. Residues: CASSLDPAAYNYGYTF.

The J gene is TRBJ2-5, the V gene TRBV28, with TRBD2 matching over 15 bases. The CDR3 length is 16 residues. The germline V gene has CDR1 MDHEN and CDR2 SYDVKM. V lost 5 bases and J lost 3; bases outside the gene matches: 4. The CDR3 DNA reads TGTGCCAGCAGTCCATGGACTAGCGGGGGGGAAGAGACCCAGTACTTC. Translating gives CASSPWTSGGEETQYF.

The chain is built from TRBV7-2 and TRBJ1-2; D is perhaps TRBD1 (5 bases). Per the germline V gene, CDR1 is SGHTA and CDR2 is FQGNSA. This CDR3 has 13 residues. The V end was cut by 5 bases, the J end by 8 bases, with 15 bases between. The CDR3 nucleotides read TGTGCCAGCAGCACGCTGGACAAGTCCGGCTACACCTTC. Amino acid sequence: CASSTLDKSGYTF.

This clone came up once. This chain uses TRBV5-1 with TRBJ2-7, with 12 bases matching TRBD2. V trimming: 7 bases; J trimming: 9 bases; junction bases outside the gene matches: 14. This CDR3 has 15 amino acids. CDR1 is SGHRS, CDR2 YFSETQ, per germline. For the CDR3, the DNA is TGCGCCAGCGGTCCTAGCGGGAGGGCTCCTGCCGGGCAGTACTTC. Translated, it gives CASGPSGRAPAGQYF.

The chain employs TRBV19 and TRBJ1-5; a possible D gene is TRBD1 (5 bases). Germline values: CDR1 LNHDA, CDR2 SQIVND (reference sequence). The CDR3 has 17 residues. The V end was cut by 2 bases, the J end by 5 bases, with 19 bases between. The CDR3 DNA follows: TGTGCCAGTAGTATAAGGTCTGGGGCAGTTCTCGATCAGCCCCAGCATTTT. It codes for CASSIRSGAVLDQPQHF.

The chain has TRBV5-1 and TRBJ2-7; 9 positions match TRBD1. The junction had 11 bases not matched to a gene; V was cut back by 4 bases and J by 0 bases. This CDR3 spans 17 amino acids. Germline V gene data show CDR1 as SGHRS and CDR2 as YFSETQ. The CDR3 here is CASSPRWGQGSSYEQYF. The CDR3 DNA reads as TGCGCCAGCAGCCCACGTTGGGGACAGGGAAGCTCCTACGAGCAGTACTTC.

J is TRBJ2-4 and V is TRBV6-5; a possible D gene is TRBD2 (6 bases). CDR3 length equals 13 residues. CDR1 is MNHEY and CDR2 is SVGAGI in the germline V gene. Trimming shortened V by 6 bases and J by 8 bases, and 14 bases separated the two germline ends. CDR3 in DNA: TGTGCCAGCAGCAACTGGGGGGTGGACATTCAGTACTTC. It encodes CASSNWGVDIQYF.

The chain carries TRBV7-6 and TRBJ2-7; maybe TRBD1 (5 bases). The CDR3 is 13 amino acids. Germline V gene sequence: CDR1 SGHVS, CDR2 FNYEAQ. V lost 3 bases to trimming and J lost 3 bases, with 9 bases between them. Written as DNA, the CDR3 is TGTGCCAGCAGCTTCTCAGGGTACTACGAGCAGTACTTC. This translates into CASSFSGYYEQYF.

In this sample, this clone turned up a few times. The CDR3 here is CASSQTKRRGEQYF. The CDR3, as DNA: TGCGCCAGCAGCCAGACCAAGAGGAGGGGCGAGCAGTACTTC. This rearrangement joins TRBV4-1 to TRBJ2-7; D possibly corresponds to TRBD2 (6 bases). CDR1 and CDR2 (germline): MGHRA, YSYEKL. The CDR3 totals 14 residues. The ends were cut back, 3 bases at V and 6 bases at J, with 15 bases in the middle.

The chain combines TRBV28 with TRBJ1-1; 7 nucleotides agree with TRBD1. The CDR3 loop spans 17 amino acids. V was clipped by 6 bases and J by 6 bases; unmatched bases: 19. Looked up from germline, CDR1 is MDHEN and CDR2 is SYDVKM. The CDR3 DNA reads TGTGCCAGCAGCTCTCCGACAGGGCCCTATTTAGGCGCTGAAGCTTTCTTT. Its translation is CASSSPTGPYLGAEAFF.

The CDR3, as DNA: TGTGCCAGCAGCCCCCTAGCGTCCTACGAGCAGTACTTC. As protein: CASSPLASYEQYF. V and J are TRBV27 and TRBJ2-7; D is possibly TRBD2 (6 bases). The length of the CDR3 is 13 residues. Germline CDR1 reads MNHEY; CDR2 reads SMNVEV (reference sequence). Between the trimmed V and J ends, which lost 6 bases and 1 base, there was a span of 10 bases.

With respect to this clone: The junction differs from germline at one of its ends, possibly a read error. The J gene is TRBJ1-2, the V gene TRBV19, with TRBD1 identical over 8 bases. This CDR3 contains 10 residues. Looked up from germline, CDR1 is LNHDA and CDR2 is SQIVND (reference sequence). The CDR3 loop reads CAGRAGGFPF. As DNA, the CDR3 is TGTGCCGGACGGGCAGGGGGCTTCCCTTTC.

The chain carries TRBV5-1 and TRBJ1-1; D not certain. Trimming stripped 0 bases from V and 7 bases from J, with 10 bases between. CDR3 length equals 13 residues. Germline lookup yields CDR1 SGHRS and CDR2 YFSETQ. The CDR3 nucleotides read TGCGCCAGCAGCTTGGATCCGGGGAGTGAAGCTTTCTTT. It codes for CASSLDPGSEAFF.

CDR3 sequence (DNA): TGTGCCAGCTCACCATTGAGGGGGGGCTACGAGCAGTACTTC. Protein product: CASSPLRGGYEQYF. V usage is TRBV18 and J usage is TRBJ2-7, with D possibly TRBD2 on 7 matching bases. V was clipped by 2 bases and J by 3 bases, with 11 bases between them. CDR1 and CDR2 (germline): KGHSH, LQKENI. The CDR3 is made up of 14 amino acids.

The rearrangement uses TRBV13 and TRBJ2-7; D unclear. This CDR3 has 13 residues. V lost 5 bases and J lost 2, with 10 bases in between. The germline V gene has CDR1 PRHDT and CDR2 FYEKMQ (reference sequence). CDR3 sequence reads: CASSVGGAYEQYF. The CDR3 DNA reads TGTGCCAGCAGCGTCGGCGGCGCCTACGAGCAGTACTTC. Variable domain in full (rest from reference TRBV13 and TRBJ2-7): AAGVIQSPRHLIKEKRETATLKCYPIPRHDTVYWYQQGPGQDPQFLISFYEKMQSDKGSIPDRFSAQQFSDYHSELNMSSLELGDSALYFCASSVGGAYEQYFGPGTRLTVT.